This record covers a single T cell receptor (beta chain). Researchers took RNA transcripts and amplified the TCR beta CDR3 regions from them. HTBI primers were the set used in a first-round RT-PCR of the TCR CDR3. TCRdb analysed the multiplex PCR reads with MiXCR anew, one entry per CDR3 protein. The top ten clones hold approximately 26% of a sample with 450,000 to 650,000 distinct CDR3 sequences, 20% of them seen once. The study defined stable Graves' hyperthyroidism as no ophthalmopathy progression within 18 months. This entry comes from a study of T cells in Graves' hyperthyroidism and ophthalmopathy. Study details: Peripheral blood was collected at initial diagnosis, before any treatment.

The CDR3 length is 15 residues. The germline CDR1 and CDR2 sequences are DFQATT and SNEGSKA (reference sequence). With V trimmed by 6 bases and J by 2 bases, 10 bases remained unmatched. The gene calls are TRBV20-1 and TRBJ1-5; 7 positions match TRBD1. Material: blood. This TCR came from a man aged 18 to 29 with Graves' hyperthyroidism. The CDR3 region is CSAPQTGIGNQPQHF. The CDR3 nucleotides read TGCAGTGCGCCTCAGACAGGGATAGGCAATCAGCCCCAGCATTTT.